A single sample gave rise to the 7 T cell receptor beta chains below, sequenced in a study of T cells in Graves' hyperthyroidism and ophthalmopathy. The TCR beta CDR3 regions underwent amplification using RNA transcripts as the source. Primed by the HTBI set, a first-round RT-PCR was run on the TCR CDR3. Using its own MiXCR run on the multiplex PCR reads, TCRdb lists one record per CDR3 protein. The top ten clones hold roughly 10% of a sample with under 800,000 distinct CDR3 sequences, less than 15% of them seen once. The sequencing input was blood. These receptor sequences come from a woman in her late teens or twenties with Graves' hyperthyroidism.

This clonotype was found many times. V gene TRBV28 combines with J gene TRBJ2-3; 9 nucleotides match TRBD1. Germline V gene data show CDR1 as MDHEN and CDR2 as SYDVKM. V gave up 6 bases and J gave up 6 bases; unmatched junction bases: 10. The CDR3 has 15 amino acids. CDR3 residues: CASSAPGTGSDTQYF. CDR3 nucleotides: TGTGCCAGCAGCGCCCCAGGGACAGGGTCGGATACGCAGTATTTT.

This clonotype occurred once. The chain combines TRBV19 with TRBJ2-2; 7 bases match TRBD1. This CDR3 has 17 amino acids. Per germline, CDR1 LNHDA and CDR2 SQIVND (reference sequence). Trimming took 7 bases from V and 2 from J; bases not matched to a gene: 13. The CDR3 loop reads CASTTGQIPANTGELFF. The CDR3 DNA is TGTGCCAGTACCACGGGACAGATACCAGCAAACACCGGGGAGCTGTTTTTT.

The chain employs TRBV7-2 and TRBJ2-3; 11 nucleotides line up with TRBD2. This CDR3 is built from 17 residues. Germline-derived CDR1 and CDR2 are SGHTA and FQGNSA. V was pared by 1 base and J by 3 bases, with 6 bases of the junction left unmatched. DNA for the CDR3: TGTGCCAGCAGCTTAGGTATAGCGGGAGGGCCGACAGATACGCAGTATTTT. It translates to CASSLGIAGGPTDTQYF. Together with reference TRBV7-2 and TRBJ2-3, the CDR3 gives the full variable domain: GAGVSQSPSNKVTEKGKDVELRCDPISGHTALYWYRQSLGQGLEFLIYFQGNSAPDKSGLPSDRFSAERTGGSVSTLTIQRTQQEDSAVYLCASSLGIAGGPTDTQYFGPGTRLTVL.

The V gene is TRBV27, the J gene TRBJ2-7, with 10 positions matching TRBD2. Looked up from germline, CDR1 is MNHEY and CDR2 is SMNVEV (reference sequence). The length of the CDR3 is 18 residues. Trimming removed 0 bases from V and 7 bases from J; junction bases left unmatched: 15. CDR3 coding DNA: TGTGCCAGCAGTTTATCGATGGGGCTATGGCTAGCGGGAGAGGAGCAGTACTTC. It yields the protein CASSLSMGLWLAGEEQYF.

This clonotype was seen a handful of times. CDR3 coding DNA: TGTGCCAGCAGCCCTTTTTTCGGGAGAGGGACTGAAGCTTTCTTT. Protein: CASSPFFGRGTEAFF. This rearrangement joins TRBV13 to TRBJ1-1; D ambiguous. The CDR3 length is 15 residues. Trimming stripped 5 bases from V and 5 bases from J, with 18 bases between. CDR1 is PRHDT, CDR2 FYEKMQ, per germline (reference sequence).

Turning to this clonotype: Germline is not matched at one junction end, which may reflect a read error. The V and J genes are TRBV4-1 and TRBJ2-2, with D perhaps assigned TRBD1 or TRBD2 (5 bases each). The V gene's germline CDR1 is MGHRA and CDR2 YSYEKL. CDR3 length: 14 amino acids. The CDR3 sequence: CTSSQPGSTGELFF. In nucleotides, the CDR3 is TGCACCAGCAGCCAACCAGGGAGTACCGGGGAGCTGTTTTTT.

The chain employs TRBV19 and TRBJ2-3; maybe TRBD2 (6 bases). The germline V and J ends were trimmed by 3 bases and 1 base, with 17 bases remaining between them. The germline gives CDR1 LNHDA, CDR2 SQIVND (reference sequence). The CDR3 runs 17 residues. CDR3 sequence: CASSIGGTFARTDTQYF. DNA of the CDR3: TGTGCCAGTAGTATTGGCGGGACTTTTGCACGCACAGATACGCAGTATTTT.